The 11 T cell receptor beta chains below all came from one sample that was sequenced in a study of PD-L1 blockade in urothelial cancer. Measured with immunoSEQ multiplex PCR; TCRdb has only the in-frame clones, and not every one. The table records roughly 45,000 clones, around 80% of them present only once. Specified time point: peripheral blood 6 weeks after treatment start. This material consisted of PBMCs, taken around atezolizumab (anti-PD-L1) treatment. Receptors originate from a man aged 65 to 85 with urothelial cancer.

The CDR3 bases are TGTGCCAGCAGTTTAGCGGGAGGCCGAGCGAATGAGCAGTTCTTC. Its protein is CASSLAGGRANEQFF. The rearrangement uses TRBV28 and TRBJ2-1; 8 bases are a match to TRBD2. Germline loops: CDR1 MDHEN, CDR2 SYDVKM. Germline trimming cut 2 bases from V and 7 bases from J; bases unmatched to any gene: 7. The CDR3 spans 15 residues.

In its sample, this clone ranks as medium-sized. V gene TRBV5-8 combines with J gene TRBJ1-2; D perhaps matches TRBD1 (5 bases). CDR1 and CDR2 from the germline V gene are SGHTS and YDEGEE. The CDR3 totals 16 residues. V was pared by 0 bases and J by 4 bases, with 16 bases between. This chain's CDR3 is CASSLEQDTAFYGYTF. CDR3 DNA: TGTGCCAGCAGCTTGGAACAGGACACAGCCTTCTATGGCTACACCTTC.

The rearrangement joins TRBV5-1 to TRBJ2-5; the match to TRBD2 covers 10 bases. The CDR3 is 15 amino acids. Germline-derived CDR1 and CDR2 are SGHRS and YFSETQ. V shed 2 bases, J shed 2 bases, and the junction held 3 bases outside the gene matches. The CDR3 loop is CASSFTSGAQETQYF. The CDR3 bases are TGCGCCAGCAGCTTTACTAGCGGGGCTCAAGAGACCCAGTACTTC.

This clone has just one count. This chain connects TRBV5-1 to TRBJ2-7; the match to TRBD2 covers 14 bases. The CDR3 has 17 residues. The V and J ends lost 0 bases and 2 bases, in that order; junction bases with no gene match: 4. The germline gives CDR1 SGHRS, CDR2 YFSETQ. CDR3 loop: CASSLEGTSGRPYEQYF. The CDR3 bases are TGCGCCAGCAGCTTGGAAGGGACTAGCGGGAGACCCTACGAGCAGTACTTC.

V and J are TRBV5-6 and TRBJ2-3, with D perhaps matching TRBD2 (5 bases). The CDR3 is 17 amino acids. V shed 3 bases and J shed 2 bases, with 19 bases lying between them. Germline values: CDR1 SGHDT, CDR2 YYEEEE. The CDR3 nucleotides are TGTGCCAGCAGCTATTCTATATCGGGGTGGGACACAGATACGCAGTATTTT. It yields the protein CASSYSISGWDTDTQYF.

This clone showed up just a few times. V is TRBV7-9 and J is TRBJ1-2; no firm D call. Trimming pared 3 bases from V and 8 bases from J, leaving 10 bases between. CDR3 size: 12 residues. Germline CDR1 reads SEHNR; CDR2 reads FQNEAQ (reference sequence). CDR3 sequence: CASSLPGRGYTF. In DNA, the CDR3 is TGTGCCAGCAGCTTGCCTGGGAGGGGCTACACCTTC.

This clone was counted only a few times. The CDR3 here is CASSLSPLGVLFF. The DNA for the CDR3 is TGTGCCAGCAGTTTATCGCCCCTAGGTGTACTGTTCTTC. J is TRBJ2-1 and V is TRBV27; D call uncertain. Germline V gene lookup returns CDR1 MNHEY and CDR2 SMNVEV (reference sequence). The CDR3 is 13 residues long. V gave up 0 bases and J gave up 15 bases, with 15 bases separating them.

This clone has only one observation. This chain's CDR3 is CASSLSGTGTDTQYF. CDR3 nucleotides: TGTGCCAGCTCACTTAGCGGGACGGGCACAGATACGCAGTATTTT. V gene TRBV18 combines with J gene TRBJ2-3, with 8 bases lining up with TRBD2. Germline CDR1 KGHSH, CDR2 LQKENI. J lost 1 base, V lost 4 bases, and 4 bases had no gene match. This CDR3 has 15 residues. Variable domain in full (rest from reference TRBV18 and TRBJ2-3): NAGVMQNPRHLVRRRGQEARLRCSPMKGHSHVYWYRQLPEEGLKFMVYLQKENIIDESGMPKERFSAEFPKEGPSILRIQQVVRGDSAAYFCASSLSGTGTDTQYFGPGTRLTVL.

V is TRBV4-2 and J is TRBJ1-3, with a possible D match to TRBD1 (6 bases). Between the trimmed V and J ends, which lost 0 bases and 4 bases, there was a span of 19 bases. CDR1 and CDR2 (germline): LGHNA, YNFKEQ. CDR3 size: 18 residues. The CDR3 nucleotides are TGTGCCAGCAGCCAAGATTACACGGCGGGGGCGGGGGGAAACACCATATATTTT. Protein: CASSQDYTAGAGGNTIYF.

The CDR3 protein is CASSYSPPGQGRDTQYF. The DNA for the CDR3 is TGTGCCAGTAGCTATTCCCCACCGGGACAGGGGAGAGATACGCAGTATTTT. The V call is TRBV19, the J call TRBJ2-3, with 10 bases lining up with TRBD1. The length of the CDR3 is 17 residues. The germline V gene encodes CDR1 LNHDA and CDR2 SQIVND (reference sequence). The trim removed 6 bases at V and 5 bases at J, leaving 14 bases unmatched.

The chain links TRBV10-3 to TRBJ2-7; TRBD1 aligns across 8 bases. CDR1 is ENHRY and CDR2 is SYGVKD in the germline V gene. V dropped 3 bases and J dropped 5; count of bases not matched to a gene: 6. The CDR3 runs to 14 residues. CDR3 protein: CAISDMDRVHEQYF. As DNA, the CDR3 is TGTGCCATCAGTGACATGGACAGGGTCCACGAGCAGTACTTC.